This TCR beta chain derives from a study of metastatic and nonmetastatic thyroid tumors. The wider study: Across peripheral blood and tumor or nodule tissue samples taken from malignant and benign thyroid patients, the repertoires were compared with one another. The study, taken as a whole, reports: Within blood and tumor, benign nodules reportedly had significantly lower TCR beta diversity than malignant thyroid tumors did.

Patients underwent thyroid surgery, and none had received any treatment before it. CDR3 length: 13 residues. CDR1 is SGHRS, CDR2 YFSETQ, per germline. Deletions cut 4 bases from V and 8 bases from J, with 15 bases between. Methods used by the authors: Using the CDR3 differences seen across clinicopathological groups, the authors built a distant-metastasis classifier for papillary thyroid cancer, which was meant to discriminate distant-metastatic patients. MiXCR re-clonotyped the PCR reads for TCRdb. TCRdb's processing, not the study's, gives the V and J calls here. The data show fewer than 30,000 clones, 15% to 20% seen once. This clone was seen many times. Its specificity is unknown. This specimen includes other DNA sequences encoding the same CDR3.

Sequenced material: blood. The sequence came from a female donor with papillary thyroid cancer or a benign thyroid nodule (not recorded which). Some clones in this sample may be carry-over from other donors' samples. V gene TRBV5-1 combines with J gene TRBJ1-2, with D tentatively TRBD1 (6 bases). The CDR3 is CASSRTDGGGYTF. The CDR3 DNA follows: TGCGCCAGCAGCCGGACAGACGGAGGAGGCTACACCTTC.